This T cell receptor beta chain was sequenced in a study of T cell changes during pregnancy in multiple sclerosis. Here immunoSEQ multiplex PCR was the method, and the copy in TCRdb shows in-frame clones only, minus some. The profile shows about 77,000 clones, about 89% of them singletons. This CDR3 is built from 14 residues. The junction had 4 bases not matched to a gene; V was cut back by 3 bases and J by 6 bases. Germline V CDR1 and CDR2: KGHSH, LQKENI. The receptor was derived from a female donor with multiple sclerosis, enrolled in a pregnancy study. The V gene is TRBV18, the J gene TRBJ2-2; TRBD2 matches at 7 bases. This material consisted of peripheral blood, taken before pregnancy. CDR3: CASSPSTSSGELFF. CDR3 DNA sequence: TGTGCCAGCTCACCCTCGACTAGCTCCGGGGAGCTGTTTTTT.